This T cell receptor (beta chain) came from a study of beta chain features in type 1 diabetes. Study outcomes and limitations: Equally in patients and controls, PCR might preferentially amplify shorter templates. A greater similarity of naive, central memory and Treg TCRB repertoires was seen among patients than among healthy donors. Moderate yet significant TCRB CDR3 shortening was seen in Type 1 diabetes patients in all four CD4+ subsets.

Populations isolated by sorting all had purity greater than 95%. A word on this clone: Its antigen is not known.

Sequenced material consisted of expressed TCRB transcripts (all of the isolated RNA was reverse transcribed). Profiling relied on immunoSEQ multiplex PCR, and the TCRdb table lists in-frame clones only, not all of them. The top ten clones hold 1% of a sample with hundreds of thousands of clones, approximately 9.7% of them seen once. The CDR3 is 16 residues long. Sequenced input: central memory CD4+ T cells from blood. J is TRBJ2-1 and V is TRBV21-1; the D call TRBD2 from the table was never checked on the DNA. TRBV21-1 is designated a pseudogene. The receptor's source is a man aged 25-45 years with type 1 diabetes. The CDR3 sequence: CASSNKEGKGNNEQFF. The CDR3 nucleotides are TGTGCCAGCAGCAATAAAGAGGGAAAGGGTAACAATGAGCAGTTCTTC.